The 21 T cell receptor beta chains below all came from one sample that was sequenced in a study of T-cell reconstitution after alpha-beta-depleted transplantation in children. Preparation of the TCRbeta library involved a method that used unique molecular identifiers. One entry per CDR3 protein, called by TCRdb with MiXCR from the PCR reads. The sample carries roughly 280,000 distinct CDR3 sequences, around a tenth recorded once. The specimen was peripheral blood, collected 180 days after TCRalphabeta/CD19-depleted stem cell transplant. These receptors were collected from a male patient between 2 and 9 years old who had a stem cell transplant for chronic granulomatous disease, so the T cells may come from the graft donor.

This clonotype showed up many times. V is TRBV12-5 and J is TRBJ2-1; possibly TRBD2 for D (5 bases). From germline, CDR1 is LGHNT and CDR2 FRNRAP. Deletions cut 3 bases from V and 0 bases from J, with 12 bases between. CDR3 length: 16 amino acids. CDR3: CASGFGSGNSYNEQFF. The DNA for the CDR3 is TGTGCTAGTGGTTTTGGGTCGGGAAACTCCTACAATGAGCAGTTCTTC.

This clonotype has ten or more counts. The chain links TRBV10-3 to TRBJ2-1; the match to TRBD2 covers 11 bases. This CDR3 comprises 17 residues. The V and J ends lost 0 bases and 7 bases, in that order; junction bases with no gene match: 8. The V gene's germline CDR1 is ENHRY and CDR2 SYGVKD. CDR3 in amino acids: CAISESKVAGGRNEQFF. The CDR3, as DNA: TGTGCCATCAGTGAGTCCAAGGTAGCGGGGGGGAGGAATGAGCAGTTCTTC.

Details on this clonotype: A much larger clonotype is one base distant, so this may be a read error. V gene TRBV28 combines with J gene TRBJ1-5; D is uncertain. CDR3 length: 14 residues. CDR1 is MDHEN and CDR2 is SYDVKM in the germline V gene. Trimming removed 2 bases at V and 9 bases at J, with 14 bases between. This CDR3 is CASSLLGGSLPQHF. The CDR3 region has the DNA TGTGCCAGCAGTTTACTCGGCGGCTCTTTGCCCCAGCATTTT.

This clonotype is labeled as medium-sized. The chain combines TRBV20-1 with TRBJ2-1; the D call may be TRBD1 or TRBD2 (5 bases each). Deletions cut 5 bases from V and 6 bases from J, with 17 bases between. The CDR3 has 14 amino acids. Germline V gene data show CDR1 as DFQATT and CDR2 as SNEGSKA (reference sequence). The CDR3 nucleotides are TGCAGTGCTCCAGATGGGGGAGCGCCCAATGAGCAGTTCTTC. It translates to CSAPDGGAPNEQFF.

At least ten counts were recorded for this clonotype. The chain has TRBV4-3 and TRBJ1-2, with 7 nucleotides matching TRBD1. Germline V gene lookup returns CDR1 LGHNA and CDR2 YSLEER. The CDR3 length is 14 residues. V lost 1 base, J lost 5 bases, and 4 bases stayed unmatched. CDR3 sequence: CASSQAGQPYGYTF. The DNA of the CDR3 is TGCGCCAGCAGCCAAGCGGGACAGCCATATGGCTACACCTTC.

This clonotype was found many times. V usage is TRBV20-1 and J usage is TRBJ1-5, with D unclear. Trimming shortened V by 1 base and J by 4 bases, and 5 bases separated the two germline ends. Germline V lookup: CDR1 DFQATT, CDR2 SNEGSKA (reference sequence). The CDR3 has 12 amino acids. The CDR3 nucleotides read TGCAGTGCTAGAGCGATGAATCAGCCCCAGCATTTT. It translates to CSARAMNQPQHF.

This clonotype was seen at least ten times. The V call is TRBV29-1, the J call TRBJ2-1; D possibly corresponds to TRBD2 (5 bases). Germline V gene lookup returns CDR1 SQVTM and CDR2 ANQGSEA. The CDR3 runs to 14 residues. Trimming took off 4 bases at V and 7 bases at J, with 17 bases between the two ends. CDR3 region: CSVVLVEGGNEQFF. DNA for the CDR3: TGCAGCGTTGTCCTAGTGGAAGGCGGGAATGAGCAGTTCTTC.

This clonotype showed up many times. The chain combines TRBV27 with TRBJ2-6, with D possibly being TRBD2 (5 bases). V lost 6 bases and J lost 0, with 15 bases in between. The CDR3 contains 17 residues. CDR1 is MNHEY, CDR2 SMNVEV, per germline (reference sequence). The CDR3 spells CASSTQRVISGANVLTF. CDR3 coding DNA: TGTGCCAGCAGCACCCAGAGGGTGATCTCTGGGGCCAACGTCCTGACTTTC.

This clonotype was recorded at least ten times. The rearrangement joins TRBV12-3 or TRBV12-4 to TRBJ1-3, with a tentative D call TRBD1 (6 bases). Trimming took off 6 bases at V and 4 bases at J, with 19 bases between the two ends. The CDR3 covers 16 residues. As DNA, the CDR3 is TGTGCCAGCAGGTTTTGGGAGAGGACAGCCGGAAACACCATATATTTT. Its protein product is CASRFWERTAGNTIYF.

The table lists this clonotype with many counts. V and J are TRBV28 and TRBJ2-7; D is uncertain. Germline CDR1 and CDR2: MDHEN and SYDVKM. V lost 7 bases and J 1 base, leaving 14 bases between the germline ends. The CDR3 is made up of 14 amino acids. The CDR3 region is CASIGGGTSYEQYF. The DNA for the CDR3 is TGTGCCAGCATCGGCGGCGGAACTTCCTACGAGCAGTACTTC.

On this clonotype: This may stem from a read error, because a much larger clone lies one nucleotide away. V usage is TRBV7-3 and J usage is TRBJ1-6, with no clear D. CDR1 is SGHTA and CDR2 is FQGTGA in the germline V gene. V was cut by 2 bases and J by 11 bases, with 19 bases left in between. The CDR3 sequence is 16 residues long. The CDR3 loop is CASSLGGSVEKAPLHF. Here the CDR3 DNA reads TGTGCCAGCAGCTTAGGCGGATCCGTAGAAAAGGCACCCCTCCACTTT.

This clonotype was seen only a few times. This chain joins TRBV27 and TRBJ2-1; no firm D call. Per the germline V gene, CDR1 is MNHEY and CDR2 is SMNVEV (reference sequence). The V end was cut by 1 base, the J end by 7 bases, with 14 bases between. The CDR3 runs 15 residues. CDR3: CASSLLSLDDNEQFF. Written as DNA, the CDR3 is TGTGCCAGCAGTTTATTGTCCCTAGACGATAATGAGCAGTTCTTC.

This clonotype showed up many times. The chain combines TRBV25-1 with TRBJ2-3; the D is unclear. This CDR3 contains 11 residues. CDR1 is MGHDK and CDR2 is SYGVNS in the germline V gene. With 3 bases removed from V and 6 bases from J, the gap between germline ends came to 4 bases. CDR3 nucleotide sequence: TGTGCCAGCAGTGAGGGGGATACGCAGTATTTT. This encodes CASSEGDTQYF. The variable domain in full, completed from reference TRBV25-1 and TRBJ2-3, reads EADIYQTPRYLVIGTGKKITLECSQTMGHDKMYWYQQDPGMELHLIHYSYGVNSTEKGDLSSESTVSRIRTEHFPLTLESARPSHTSQYLCASSEGDTQYFGPGTRLTVL.

Ten or more counts support this clonotype. The chain combines TRBV7-2 with TRBJ2-1; 9 bases map to TRBD1. Germline CDR1 SGHTA, CDR2 FQGNSA. CDR3 length equals 13 residues. V was clipped by 5 bases and J by 8 bases; unmatched bases: 4. The CDR3 sequence: CASSRQGGDEQFF. Here the CDR3 DNA reads TGTGCCAGCAGCCGACAGGGGGGAGATGAGCAGTTCTTC.

The V call is TRBV5-6, the J call TRBJ2-7, with 10 bases aligning to TRBD2. The CDR3 contains 15 residues. Unmatched junction bases numbered 10, after V lost 6 bases and J lost 4 bases. From germline, CDR1 is SGHDT and CDR2 YYEEEE. The CDR3 DNA follows: TGTGCCAGCACCGAAGGACTAGCGGTTGGGTACGAGCAGTACTTC. Amino acids: CASTEGLAVGYEQYF. The full variable domain, rest sourced from reference TRBV5-6 and TRBJ2-7, is DAGVTQSPTHLIKTRGQQVTLRCSPKSGHDTVSWYQQALGQGPQFIFQYYEEEERQRGNFPDRFSGHQFPNYSSELNVNALLLGDSALYLCASTEGLAVGYEQYFGPGTRLTVT.

This clonotype came up many times. The chain is built from TRBV15 and TRBJ2-7, with D tentatively TRBD2 (5 bases). Germline assignment: CDR1 LNHNV and CDR2 YYDKDF (reference sequence). Trimming stripped 1 base from V and 3 bases from J, with 10 bases between. This CDR3 is built from 14 residues. CDR3 in amino acids: CATSRGGGIYEQYF. DNA for the CDR3: TGTGCCACCAGCAGAGGAGGAGGAATCTACGAGCAGTACTTC.

This clonotype came up many times. The V and J genes are TRBV4-1 and TRBJ1-1; TRBD1 agrees at 10 bases. The CDR3 covers 14 residues. Germline trimming cut 2 bases from V and 5 bases from J; bases unmatched to any gene: 2. Germline CDR1 MGHRA, CDR2 YSYEKL. The CDR3 here is CASSQPGQGTEAFF. In nucleotides, the CDR3 is TGCGCCAGCAGCCAACCGGGACAGGGGACTGAAGCTTTCTTT.

A single count supports this clonotype. The chain combines TRBV28 with TRBJ2-7; 7 nucleotides match TRBD2. From germline, CDR1 is MDHEN and CDR2 SYDVKM. CDR3 length: 15 amino acids. The CDR3 loop is CVTTWLGLPGGEQYF. In DNA, the CDR3 is TGTGTCACTACATGGCTGGGACTACCTGGCGGCGAGCAGTACTTC.

This clonotype was observed many times. The CDR3 loop is CASSSGVHYEQYF. CDR3 nucleotides: TGTGCCAGCAGTTCAGGGGTCCACTACGAGCAGTACTTC. The genes are TRBV27 and TRBJ2-7, with D maybe TRBD1 (6 bases). V gave up 4 bases and J gave up 3 bases, with 10 bases separating them. CDR3 length: 13 residues. Germline V lookup: CDR1 MNHEY, CDR2 SMNVEV (reference sequence).

This chain links TRBV19 with TRBJ2-1; 11 nucleotides match TRBD2. This CDR3 has 15 residues. V lost 7 bases to trimming and J lost 5 bases; unmatched junction nucleotides: 7. Germline-derived CDR1 and CDR2 are LNHDA and SQIVND (reference sequence). CDR3 amino acids: CASTVAGGRNNEQFF. CDR3 DNA: TGTGCCAGTACCGTAGCGGGAGGGCGAAACAATGAGCAGTTCTTC.

This clonotype occurred many times. The chain joins TRBV7-8 to TRBJ2-7, with 7 bases fitting TRBD1. V trimming: 8 bases; J trimming: 4 bases; junction bases outside the gene matches: 8. The CDR3 totals 13 residues. The germline gives CDR1 SGHVS, CDR2 FQNEAQ. Here the CDR3 DNA reads TGTGCCAGCGTCTGGGGCAGGGGGTACGAGCAGTACTTC. Its translation: CASVWGRGYEQYF.